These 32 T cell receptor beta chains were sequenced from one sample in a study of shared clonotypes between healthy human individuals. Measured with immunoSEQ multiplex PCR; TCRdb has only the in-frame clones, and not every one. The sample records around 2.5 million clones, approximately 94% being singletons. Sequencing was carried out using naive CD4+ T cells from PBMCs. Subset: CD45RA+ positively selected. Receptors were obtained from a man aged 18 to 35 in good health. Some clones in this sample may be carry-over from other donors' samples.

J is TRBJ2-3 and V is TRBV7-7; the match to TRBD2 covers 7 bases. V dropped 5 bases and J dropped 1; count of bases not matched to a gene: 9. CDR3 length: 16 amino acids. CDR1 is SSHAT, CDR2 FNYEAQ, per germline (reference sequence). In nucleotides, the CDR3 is TGTGCCAGCAGCCCGGGGGAGGGTCGGGGCACAGATACGCAGTATTTT. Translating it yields CASSPGEGRGTDTQYF.

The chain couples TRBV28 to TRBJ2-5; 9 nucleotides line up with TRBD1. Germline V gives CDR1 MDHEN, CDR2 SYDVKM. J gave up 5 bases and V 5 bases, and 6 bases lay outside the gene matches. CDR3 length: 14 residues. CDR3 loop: CASSLRTGVETQYF. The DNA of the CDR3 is TGTGCCAGCAGTCTCCGGACAGGGGTGGAGACCCAGTACTTC.

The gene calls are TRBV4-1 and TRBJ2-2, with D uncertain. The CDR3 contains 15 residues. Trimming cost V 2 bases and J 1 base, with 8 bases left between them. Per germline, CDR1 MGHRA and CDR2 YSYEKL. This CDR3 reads CASSQPKLNTGELFF. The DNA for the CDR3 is TGCGCCAGCAGCCAACCAAAACTGAACACCGGGGAGCTGTTTTTT.

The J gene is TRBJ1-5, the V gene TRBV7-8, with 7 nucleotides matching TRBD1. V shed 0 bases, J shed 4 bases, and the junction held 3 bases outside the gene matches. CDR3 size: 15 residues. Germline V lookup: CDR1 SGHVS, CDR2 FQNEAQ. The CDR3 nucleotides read TGTGCCAGCAGCTTAGCCGGCAGGGGGAATCAGCCCCAGCATTTT. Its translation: CASSLAGRGNQPQHF.

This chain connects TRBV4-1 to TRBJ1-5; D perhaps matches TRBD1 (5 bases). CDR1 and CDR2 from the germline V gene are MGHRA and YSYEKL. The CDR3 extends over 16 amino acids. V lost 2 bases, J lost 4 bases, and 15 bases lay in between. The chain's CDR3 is CASSQFLGGKNQPQHF. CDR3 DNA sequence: TGCGCCAGCAGCCAATTCCTTGGGGGTAAGAATCAGCCCCAGCATTTT.

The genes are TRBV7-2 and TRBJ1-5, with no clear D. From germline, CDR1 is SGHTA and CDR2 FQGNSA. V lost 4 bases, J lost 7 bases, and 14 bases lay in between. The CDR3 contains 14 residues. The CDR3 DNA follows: TGTGCCAGCAGCTCCAGCGTGAGGGCCCAGCCCCAGCATTTT. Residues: CASSSSVRAQPQHF.

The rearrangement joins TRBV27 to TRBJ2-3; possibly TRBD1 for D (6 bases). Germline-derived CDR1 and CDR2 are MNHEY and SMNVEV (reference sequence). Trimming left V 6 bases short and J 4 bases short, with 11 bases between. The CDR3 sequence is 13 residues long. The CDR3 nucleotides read TGTGCCAGCAGGCCCCAGGGGTCAGATACGCAGTATTTT. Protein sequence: CASRPQGSDTQYF.

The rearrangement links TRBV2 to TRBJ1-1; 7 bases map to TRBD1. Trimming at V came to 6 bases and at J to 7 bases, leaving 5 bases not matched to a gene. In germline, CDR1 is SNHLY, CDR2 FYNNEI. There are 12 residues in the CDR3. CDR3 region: CASSGQADEAFF. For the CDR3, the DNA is TGTGCCAGCAGCGGACAGGCCGATGAAGCTTTCTTT.

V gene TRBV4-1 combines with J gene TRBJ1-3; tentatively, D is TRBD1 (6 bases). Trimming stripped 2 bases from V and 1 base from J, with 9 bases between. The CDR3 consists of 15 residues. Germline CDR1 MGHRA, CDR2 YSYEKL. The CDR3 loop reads CASSQPTGSGNTIYF. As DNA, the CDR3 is TGCGCCAGCAGCCAACCTACAGGGTCTGGAAACACCATATATTTT.

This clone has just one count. CDR3 nucleotides: TGTGCCAGCAGCTTAGCGCTGTTGGGGTTCGGACGGCAAGAGACCCAGTACTTC. It specifies CASSLALLGFGRQETQYF. The rearrangement links TRBV7-2 to TRBJ2-5; D is unclear. Germline loops: CDR1 SGHTA, CDR2 FQGNSA. The CDR3 is 18 residues long. V was shortened by 0 bases and J by 2 bases, with 19 bases between the two germline ends.

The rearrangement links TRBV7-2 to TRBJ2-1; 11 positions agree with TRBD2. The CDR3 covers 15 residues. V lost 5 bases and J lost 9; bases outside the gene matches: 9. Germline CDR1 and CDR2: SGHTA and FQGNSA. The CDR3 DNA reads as TGTGCCAGCAGCGCCCTAGCGGGAGGCGGTCGTGAGCAGTTCTTC. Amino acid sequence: CASSALAGGGREQFF.

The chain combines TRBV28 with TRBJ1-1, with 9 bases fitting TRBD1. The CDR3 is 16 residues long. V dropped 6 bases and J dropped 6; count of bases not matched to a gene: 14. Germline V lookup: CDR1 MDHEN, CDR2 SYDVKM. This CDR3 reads CASRNQGQGGRAEAFF. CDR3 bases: TGTGCCAGCAGAAACCAGGGACAGGGTGGTAGGGCTGAAGCTTTCTTT.

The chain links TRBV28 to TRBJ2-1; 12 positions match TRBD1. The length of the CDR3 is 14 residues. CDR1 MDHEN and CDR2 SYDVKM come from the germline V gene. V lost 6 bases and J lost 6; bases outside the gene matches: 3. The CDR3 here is CASRRDRGPNEQFF. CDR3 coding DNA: TGTGCCAGCAGACGGGACAGGGGGCCCAATGAGCAGTTCTTC.

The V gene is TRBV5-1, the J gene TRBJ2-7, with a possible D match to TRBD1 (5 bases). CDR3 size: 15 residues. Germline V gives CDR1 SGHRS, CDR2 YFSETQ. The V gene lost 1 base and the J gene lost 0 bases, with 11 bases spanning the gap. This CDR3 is CASSLMGPPSYEQYF. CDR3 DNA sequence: TGCGCCAGCAGCTTGATGGGGCCCCCCTCCTACGAGCAGTACTTC.

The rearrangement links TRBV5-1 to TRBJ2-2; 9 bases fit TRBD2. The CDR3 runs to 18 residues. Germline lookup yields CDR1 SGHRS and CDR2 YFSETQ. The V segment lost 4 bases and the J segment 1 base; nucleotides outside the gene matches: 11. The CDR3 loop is CASSPPMAGGMNTGELFF. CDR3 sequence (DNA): TGCGCCAGCAGCCCCCCTATGGCGGGAGGGATGAACACCGGGGAGCTGTTTTTT.

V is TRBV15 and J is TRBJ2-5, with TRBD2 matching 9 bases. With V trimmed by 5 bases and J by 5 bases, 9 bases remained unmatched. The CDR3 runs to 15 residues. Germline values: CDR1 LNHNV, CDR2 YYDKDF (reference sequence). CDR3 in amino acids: CATSLGREGRETQYF. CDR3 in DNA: TGTGCCACCAGCCTTGGGCGGGAGGGCCGGGAGACCCAGTACTTC.

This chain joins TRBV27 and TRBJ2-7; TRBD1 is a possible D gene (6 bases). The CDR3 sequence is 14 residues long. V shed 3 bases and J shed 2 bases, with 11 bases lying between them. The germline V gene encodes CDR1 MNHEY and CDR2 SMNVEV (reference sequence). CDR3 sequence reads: CASSFWGQTYEQYF. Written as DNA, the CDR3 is TGTGCCAGCAGTTTTTGGGGGCAGACCTACGAGCAGTACTTC.

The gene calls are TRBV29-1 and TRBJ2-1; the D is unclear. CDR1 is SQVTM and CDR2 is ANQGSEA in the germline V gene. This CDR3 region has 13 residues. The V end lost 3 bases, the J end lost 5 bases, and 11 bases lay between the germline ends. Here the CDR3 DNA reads TGCAGCGTTGATGGTAGGTTGAACAATGAGCAGTTCTTC. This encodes CSVDGRLNNEQFF.

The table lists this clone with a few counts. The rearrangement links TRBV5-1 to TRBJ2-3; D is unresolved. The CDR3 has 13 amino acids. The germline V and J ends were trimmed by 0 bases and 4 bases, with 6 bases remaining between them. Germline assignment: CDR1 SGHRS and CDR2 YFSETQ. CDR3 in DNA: TGCGCCAGCAGCTTGGGTAACGCAGATACGCAGTATTTT. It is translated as CASSLGNADTQYF.

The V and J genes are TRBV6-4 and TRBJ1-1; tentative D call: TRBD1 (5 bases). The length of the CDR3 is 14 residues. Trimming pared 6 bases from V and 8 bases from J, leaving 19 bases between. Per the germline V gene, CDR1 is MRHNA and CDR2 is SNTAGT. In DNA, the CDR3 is TGTGCCAGCAGGAGGGATGGCCGGGGCGAAGAAGCTTTCTTT. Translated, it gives CASRRDGRGEEAFF.

The CDR3 DNA follows: TGCGCCAGCAGCTTGCAGGGGGCGGGTAGAGGTGAGCAGTTCTTC. Translated, it gives CASSLQGAGRGEQFF. The genes are TRBV5-1 and TRBJ2-1, with 8 nucleotides matching TRBD1. The CDR3 loop spans 15 amino acids. V gave up 1 base and J gave up 9 bases; unmatched junction bases: 9. Per the germline V gene, CDR1 is SGHRS and CDR2 is YFSETQ.

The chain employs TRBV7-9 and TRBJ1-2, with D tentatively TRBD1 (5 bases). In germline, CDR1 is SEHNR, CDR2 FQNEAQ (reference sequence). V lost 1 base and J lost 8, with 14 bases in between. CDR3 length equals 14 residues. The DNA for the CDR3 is TGTGCCAGCAGCTTAGTAGGGGTAGGGGAAGGCTACACCTTC. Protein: CASSLVGVGEGYTF.

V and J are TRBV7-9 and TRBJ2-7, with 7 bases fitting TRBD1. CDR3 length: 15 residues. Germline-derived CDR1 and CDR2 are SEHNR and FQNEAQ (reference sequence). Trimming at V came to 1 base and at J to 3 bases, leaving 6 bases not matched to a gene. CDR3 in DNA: TGTGCCAGCAGCTTAGTAGGGGGCGCCTTCTACGAGCAGTACTTC. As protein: CASSLVGGAFYEQYF.

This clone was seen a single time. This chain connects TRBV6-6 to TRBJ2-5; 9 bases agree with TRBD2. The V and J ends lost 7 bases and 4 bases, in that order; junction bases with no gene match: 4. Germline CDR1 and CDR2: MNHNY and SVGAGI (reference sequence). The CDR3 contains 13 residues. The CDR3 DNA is TGTGCCAGCACCTTAGCGGGGGCAGAGACCCAGTACTTC. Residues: CASTLAGAETQYF.

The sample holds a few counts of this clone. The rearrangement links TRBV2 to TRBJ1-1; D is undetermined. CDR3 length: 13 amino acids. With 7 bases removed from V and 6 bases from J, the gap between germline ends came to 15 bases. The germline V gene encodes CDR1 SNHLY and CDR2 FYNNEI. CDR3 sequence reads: CASTLDGGAEAFF. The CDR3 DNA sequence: TGTGCCAGCACCCTGGACGGTGGAGCTGAAGCTTTCTTT.

CDR3 region: CASSYDGGLKSGRQYF. The CDR3 bases are TGTGCCAGCAGTTACGACGGTGGGCTGAAGAGCGGGAGACAGTACTTC. V usage is TRBV6-6 and J usage is TRBJ2-7; 8 bases align to TRBD2. The CDR3 runs 16 residues. Germline CDR1 MNHNY, CDR2 SVGAGI (reference sequence). Unmatched junction bases numbered 16, after V lost 2 bases and J lost 10 bases.

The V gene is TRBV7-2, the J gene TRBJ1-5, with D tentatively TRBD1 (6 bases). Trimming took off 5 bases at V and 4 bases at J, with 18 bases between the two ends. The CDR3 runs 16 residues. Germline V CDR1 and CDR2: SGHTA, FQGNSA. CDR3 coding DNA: TGTGCCAGCAGCCCAGGGGAACAGGGATGGAATCAGCCCCAGCATTTT. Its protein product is CASSPGEQGWNQPQHF.

The CDR3 reads CSLVLGGASGRHKSYNEQFF. CDR3 sequence (DNA): TGCAGCCTCGTTTTAGGCGGGGCTAGCGGGAGGCACAAGTCCTACAATGAGCAGTTCTTC. The chain uses TRBV29-1 and TRBJ2-1, with 11 bases identical to TRBD2. V trimming: 8 bases; J trimming: 1 base; junction bases outside the gene matches: 22. The CDR3 has 20 amino acids. Germline CDR1 and CDR2: SQVTM and ANQGSEA.

The DNA for the CDR3 is TGTGCCAGCACCAAGGACAGGGGGACCACTGAAGCTTTCTTT. Protein: CASTKDRGTTEAFF. The genes are TRBV7-2 and TRBJ1-1, with TRBD1 identical over 10 bases. From germline, CDR1 is SGHTA and CDR2 FQGNSA. The V segment lost 7 bases and the J segment 4 bases; nucleotides outside the gene matches: 6. CDR3 length: 14 residues.

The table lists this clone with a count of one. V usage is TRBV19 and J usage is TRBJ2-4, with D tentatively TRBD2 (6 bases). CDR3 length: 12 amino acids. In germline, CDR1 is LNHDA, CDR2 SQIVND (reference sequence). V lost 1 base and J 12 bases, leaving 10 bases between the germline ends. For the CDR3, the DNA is TGTGCCAGTAGTATAGCTTCCGGGAGTCAGTACTTC. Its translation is CASSIASGSQYF.

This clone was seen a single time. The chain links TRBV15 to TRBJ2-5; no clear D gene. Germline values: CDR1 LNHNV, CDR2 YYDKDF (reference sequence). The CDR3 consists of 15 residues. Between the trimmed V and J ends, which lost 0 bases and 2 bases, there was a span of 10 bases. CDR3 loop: CATSRDPGRQETQYF. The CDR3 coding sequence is TGTGCCACCAGCAGAGACCCGGGTCGACAAGAGACCCAGTACTTC.

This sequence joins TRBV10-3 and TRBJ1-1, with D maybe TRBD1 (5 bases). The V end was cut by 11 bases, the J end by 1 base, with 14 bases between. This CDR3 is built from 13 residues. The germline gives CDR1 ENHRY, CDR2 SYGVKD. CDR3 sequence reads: CASHRDRNTEAFF. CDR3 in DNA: TGTGCCTCACACCGGGACCGGAACACTGAAGCTTTCTTT.